Here is one TCR beta chain with its context. The sample is drawn from a study of T cell changes during pregnancy in multiple sclerosis. Sequencing was performed with immunoSEQ multiplex PCR; in TCRdb, only in-frame clones are kept and a portion is missing. This sample has fewer than 20,000 clones, with roughly 91% found just once. CDR1 is GTSNPN, CDR2 SVGIG, per germline (reference sequence). V dropped 2 bases and J dropped 3; count of bases not matched to a gene: 5. The CDR3 is 15 amino acids. This material consisted of CD4+ T cells from peripheral blood mononuclear cells, taken in the first trimester of pregnancy. The source is a female donor in good health, enrolled as a control in a pregnancy study. The rearrangement links TRBV30 to TRBJ2-2, with 8 bases that match TRBD2. CDR3 DNA: TGTGCCTGGAGTTTGGGGCGGGGGGACACCGGGGAGCTGTTTTTT. This gives the protein CAWSLGRGDTGELFF.